These T cell receptor beta chains were read from a single sample in a study of blood T cell repertoires in COVID-19. Some clones are missing from TCRdb's copy, which holds only in-frame ones; the method was immunoSEQ multiplex PCR. The table records approximately 290,000 clones, roughly 80% of them present only once. The source material was peripheral blood. Receptors originate from a person aged 65 to 85 with COVID-19, enrolled during active disease. Each CDR3 is given with its conserved first and last residue. Each record gives: clone size, D gene, J gene, V gene, CDR3 protein, CDR3 DNA. A D gene is named only where the DNA matches it firmly. Expanded clones get a size class; other rows say once, few or many, or leave the size out.

>NA|NA|TRBJ1-2|TRBV7-2
CASSERGLISGGYTF
TGTGCCAGCAGCGAACGAGGTTTGATTAGTGGTGGCTACACCTTC
>NA|TRBD2|TRBJ2-2|TRBV5-1
CASSLLTSGRGNTGELFF
TGCGCCAGCAGCTTGTTAACTAGCGGGAGGGGGAACACCGGGGAGCTGTTTTTT
>few|TRBD2|TRBJ2-2|TRBV4-3
CASSQEGGGPGELFF
TGCGCCAGCAGCCAAGAGGGCGGGGGGCCCGGGGAGCTGTTTTTT
>few|NA|TRBJ2-7|TRBV15
CATSRAGEQYF
TGTGCCACCAGCAGAGCGGGGGAGCAGTACTTC
>NA|TRBD2|TRBJ2-1|TRBV6-2/TRBV6-3
CASSSPPTSGGKNEQFF
TGTGCCAGCAGTTCCCCCCCTACTAGCGGGGGGAAGAATGAGCAGTTCTTC
>NA|NA|TRBJ1-5|TRBV6-5
CASIPLSYSNQPQHF
TGTGCCAGCATTCCGCTATCGTATAGCAATCAGCCCCAGCATTTT
>NA|NA|TRBJ1-6|TRBV19
CASSMDRQPAGNSPLHF
TGTGCCAGTAGTATGGATCGACAGCCCGCGGGGAATTCACCCCTCCACTTT
>NA|NA|TRBJ1-5|TRBV7-8
CASSPYTENQPQHF
TGTGCCAGCAGCCCTTACACCGAAAATCAGCCCCAGCATTTT
>NA|TRBD1|TRBJ2-2|TRBV5-5
CASSLNQGARTGELFF
TGTGCCAGCAGCCTAAATCAGGGGGCGAGGACCGGGGAGCTGTTTTTT
>NA|TRBD2|TRBJ2-1|TRBV5-1
CASSLTGGAGNEQFF
TGCGCCAGCAGCTTGACGGGAGGGGCTGGAAATGAGCAGTTCTTC